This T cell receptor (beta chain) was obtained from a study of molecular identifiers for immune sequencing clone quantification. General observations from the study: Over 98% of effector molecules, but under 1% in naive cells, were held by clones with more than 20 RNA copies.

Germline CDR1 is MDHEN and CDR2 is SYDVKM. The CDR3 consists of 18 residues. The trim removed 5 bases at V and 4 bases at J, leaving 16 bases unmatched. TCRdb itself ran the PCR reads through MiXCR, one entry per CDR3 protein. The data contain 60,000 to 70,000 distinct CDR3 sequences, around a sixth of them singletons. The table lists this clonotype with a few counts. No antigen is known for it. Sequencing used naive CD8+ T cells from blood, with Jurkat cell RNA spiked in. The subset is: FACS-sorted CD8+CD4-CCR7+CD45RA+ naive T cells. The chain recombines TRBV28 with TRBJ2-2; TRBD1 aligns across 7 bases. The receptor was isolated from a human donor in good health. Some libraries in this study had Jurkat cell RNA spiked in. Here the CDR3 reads CASSHPLGTEVSTGELFF. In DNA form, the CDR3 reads TGTGCCAGCAGTCACCCTCTCGGGACAGAAGTTAGCACCGGGGAGCTGTTTTTT.